Listed here are 5 T cell receptor beta chains from one sample, sequenced in a study of spatial heterogeneity in lung cancer. TCRdb recomputed calls from the 5' RACE reads with MiXCR, one row per CDR3 protein. The data show 25,000 to 35,000 distinct CDR3 sequences, with 7.5% to 10% seen just once and 36% held by the top ten. As to time point: sample taken at primary tumor resection. Whole RNA, which was extracted from tumor, nontumor lung tissue or frozen PBMC, was sequenced without any cell sorting. Specimen: PBMCs, collected at surgery. The receptors derive from a female donor with early-stage non-small cell lung cancer.

This clonotype has ten or more counts. The rearrangement uses TRBV27 and TRBJ2-1; D is unclear. Trimming removed 5 bases from V and 0 bases from J, with 8 bases in between. CDR3 length: 14 amino acids. Germline V gene lookup returns CDR1 MNHEY and CDR2 SMNVEV (reference sequence). The DNA for the CDR3 is TGTGCCAGCAGTCCAGGCATCTCCTACAATGAGCAGTTCTTC. This codes for CASSPGISYNEQFF.

The chain carries TRBV7-8 and TRBJ1-2, with D uncertain. The V end was cut by 5 bases, the J end by 4 bases, with 14 bases between. Germline CDR1 is SGHVS and CDR2 is FQNEAQ. The CDR3 has 14 amino acids. The CDR3 DNA reads as TGTGCCAGCAGCCCCCAGGAGGGAGGCTATGGCTACACCTTC. This translates into CASSPQEGGYGYTF. Filled out from reference TRBV7-8 and TRBJ1-2, the complete variable domain reads GAGVSQSPRYKVAKRGQDVALRCDPISGHVSLFWYQQALGQGPEFLTYFQNEAQLDKSGLPSDRFFAERPEGSVSTLKIQRTQQEDSAVYLCASSPQEGGYGYTFGSGTRLTVV.

In its sample, this clonotype was seen many times. This chain connects TRBV11-3 to TRBJ1-2; D gene uncertain. The CDR3 has 13 residues. Germline assignment: CDR1 SGHNT and CDR2 YENEEA. V gave up 3 bases and J gave up 5 bases, with 10 bases separating them. CDR3 DNA: TGTGCCAGCAGCTTTATTGGGGAGTATGGCTACACCTTC. Translating it yields CASSFIGEYGYTF.

This clonotype was recorded at least ten times. This sequence joins TRBV5-1 and TRBJ1-1; D is undetermined. The CDR3 sequence is 16 residues long. The germline V gene encodes CDR1 SGHRS and CDR2 YFSETQ. Deletions cut 0 bases from V and 0 bases from J, with 12 bases between. The CDR3 reads CASSLEPELMNTEAFF. In DNA form, the CDR3 reads TGCGCCAGCAGCTTGGAACCTGAGTTGATGAACACTGAAGCTTTCTTT. The complete variable domain, with remaining parts taken from reference TRBV5-1 and TRBJ1-1, reads KAGVTQTPRYLIKTRGQQVTLSCSPISGHRSVSWYQQTPGQGLQFLFEYFSETQRNKGNFPGRFSGRQFSNSRSEMNVSTLELGDSALYLCASSLEPELMNTEAFFGQGTRLTVV.

This clonotype was counted ten times or more. V is TRBV5-4 and J is TRBJ1-2; 12 nucleotides align to TRBD1. Trimming cost V 4 bases and J 4 bases; bases outside gene matches: 5. The germline CDR1 and CDR2 sequences are SGHNT and YYREEE (reference sequence). The CDR3 runs 15 residues. This CDR3 reads CASSPGTGGVYGYTF. The CDR3 coding sequence is TGTGCCAGCAGCCCGGGGACAGGGGGCGTCTATGGCTACACCTTC.